This TCR beta chain was documented in a study of identical twins. Many counts were recorded for this clonotype. TCRdb recomputed calls from the 5' RACE reads with MiXCR, one row per CDR3 protein. Seen here are roughly 690,000 distinct CDR3 sequences, 6.1% observed once, and the top ten hold about 2%. Healthy Caucasians made up all donors. The germline V gene encodes CDR1 SQVTM and CDR2 ANQGSEA. Trimming took 7 bases from V and 1 from J, leaving 13 bases between them. The CDR3 has 13 residues. The chain is built from TRBV29-1 and TRBJ1-1; possible D gene TRBD1, 6 bases. What was sequenced was naive T cells sorted from blood. The clonotype comes from a man between 18 and 29 years old in good health. DNA of the CDR3: TGCAGCGCCGAAGGACAGCAGAACACTGAAGCTTTCTTT. It yields the protein CSAEGQQNTEAFF. Together with reference TRBV29-1 and TRBJ1-1, the CDR3 gives the full variable domain: SAVISQKPSRDICQRGTSLTIQCQVDSQVTMMFWYRQQPGQSLTLIATANQGSEATYESGFVIDKFPISRPNLTFSTLTVSNMSPEDSSIYLCSAEGQQNTEAFFGQGTRLTVV.